The 18 T cell receptor beta chains in this list originate from one sample, sequenced in a study of blood T cell repertoires in COVID-19. Assay used: immunoSEQ multiplex PCR; TCRdb lists only in-frame clones, some missing. The table includes 150,000 to 200,000 clones, roughly 77% detected once. The sample taken for sequencing was peripheral blood. These receptor sequences come from a woman aged 35 to 49 with COVID-19, enrolled during active disease.

J is TRBJ2-7 and V is TRBV11-1; D may be TRBD1 (6 bases). V was shortened by 4 bases and J by 3 bases, with 13 bases between the two germline ends. CDR3 length: 14 residues. CDR1 is SGHAT, CDR2 FQDESV, per germline (reference sequence). The CDR3 is CASSYAEGGYEQYF. The CDR3 nucleotides read TGTGCCAGCAGCTACGCCGAAGGGGGCTACGAGCAGTACTTC. Variable domain in full (rest from reference TRBV11-1 and TRBJ2-7): EAEVAQSPRYKITEKSQAVAFWCDPISGHATLYWYRQILGQGPELLVQFQDESVVDDSQLPKDRFSAERLKGVDSTLKIQPAELGDSAMYLCASSYAEGGYEQYFGPGTRLTVT.

The chain uses TRBV10-2 and TRBJ1-1; no firm D call. Per the germline V gene, CDR1 is WSHSY and CDR2 is SAAADI. The length of the CDR3 is 13 residues. V lost 2 bases and J 1 base, leaving 5 bases between the germline ends. CDR3 nucleotides: TGCGCCAGCAGTGAGCTATCGAACACTGAAGCTTTCTTT. It specifies CASSELSNTEAFF.

The chain recombines TRBV10-1 with TRBJ1-3; no reliable D call. The CDR3 has 13 amino acids. Germline loops: CDR1 WNHNN, CDR2 SYGVQD (reference sequence). Trimming took 6 bases from V and 2 from J, leaving 8 bases between them. The CDR3 DNA reads TGCGCCAGCAGCCAGAGCGCTGGAAACACCATATATTTT. As protein: CASSQSAGNTIYF.

The genes are TRBV4-3 and TRBJ1-1; no clear D gene. Deletions cut 0 bases from V and 4 bases from J, with 9 bases between. This CDR3 comprises 14 residues. Germline CDR1 and CDR2: LGHNA and YSLEER. The CDR3, as DNA: TGCGCCAGCAGCCAAGATAGGAGGACCACTGAAGCTTTCTTT. It yields the protein CASSQDRRTTEAFF.

This chain uses TRBV11-2 with TRBJ1-2; 7 bases match TRBD1. CDR3 size: 16 residues. Germline CDR1 reads SGHAT; CDR2 reads FQNNGV. V lost 1 base, J lost 5 bases, and 10 bases stayed unmatched. In DNA, the CDR3 is TGTGCCAGCAGCTTAGGGACAGGCCCTTCACGTTATGGCTACACCTTC. Amino acids: CASSLGTGPSRYGYTF.

The chain carries TRBV19 and TRBJ2-1; D may be TRBD2 (6 bases). The V gene's germline CDR1 is LNHDA and CDR2 SQIVND (reference sequence). There are 15 residues in the CDR3. V lost 6 bases and J 2 bases, leaving 14 bases between the germline ends. The DNA for the CDR3 is TGTGCCAGTAGCAGTGGGCGCGGGGCCTACAATGAGCAGTTCTTC. This gives the protein CASSSGRGAYNEQFF.

This chain joins TRBV19 and TRBJ1-5; tentative D call: TRBD1 (5 bases). With 7 bases removed from V and 9 bases from J, the gap between germline ends came to 16 bases. Per the germline V gene, CDR1 is LNHDA and CDR2 is SQIVND (reference sequence). The CDR3 sequence is 13 residues long. CDR3 region: CASIGEGRGPQHF. CDR3 DNA sequence: TGTGCCAGTATAGGGGAGGGGCGCGGGCCCCAGCATTTT.

The rearrangement links TRBV5-1 to TRBJ1-6, with D possibly being TRBD1 (6 bases). Germline V lookup: CDR1 SGHRS, CDR2 YFSETQ. V lost 0 bases and J lost 8, with 12 bases in between. The CDR3 spans 15 residues. CDR3 sequence: CASSLVPGEDSPLHF. In DNA form, the CDR3 reads TGCGCCAGCAGCTTGGTGCCAGGGGAAGATTCACCCCTCCACTTT.

The rearrangement uses TRBV9 and TRBJ1-2, with no clear D. The germline V and J ends were trimmed by 0 bases and 2 bases, with 5 bases remaining between them. Germline lookup yields CDR1 SGDLS and CDR2 YYNGEE. The CDR3 covers 13 residues. The CDR3 spells CASSVEQNYGYTF. In nucleotides, the CDR3 is TGTGCCAGCAGCGTAGAACAGAACTATGGCTACACCTTC.

The chain employs TRBV30 and TRBJ1-1, with 8 bases identical to TRBD1. The V segment lost 8 bases and the J segment 1 base; nucleotides outside the gene matches: 6. The germline V gene encodes CDR1 GTSNPN and CDR2 SVGIG (reference sequence). The length of the CDR3 is 13 residues. The CDR3 region has the DNA TGTGCCGGGCACCAGGGGGCGAACACTGAAGCTTTCTTT. Protein sequence: CAGHQGANTEAFF.

V and J are TRBV7-8 and TRBJ2-1, with a weak D call TRBD2 (6 bases). The CDR3 loop spans 15 amino acids. Trimming left V 4 bases short and J 2 bases short, with 12 bases between. Germline V gene data show CDR1 as SGHVS and CDR2 as FQNEAQ. The DNA of the CDR3 is TGTGCCAGCAGCTCATATAGCGGAGCCTACAATGAGCAGTTCTTC. It is translated as CASSSYSGAYNEQFF. Supplemented by reference TRBV7-8 and TRBJ2-1, the full variable domain reads GAGVSQSPRYKVAKRGQDVALRCDPISGHVSLFWYQQALGQGPEFLTYFQNEAQLDKSGLPSDRFFAERPEGSVSTLKIQRTQQEDSAVYLCASSSYSGAYNEQFFGPGTRLTVL.

This rearrangement joins TRBV18 to TRBJ1-2, with TRBD1 matching 10 bases. V lost 1 base and J lost 9; bases outside the gene matches: 23. Germline CDR1 and CDR2: KGHSH and LQKENI. This CDR3 is built from 20 residues. The DNA for the CDR3 is TGTGCCAGCTCACCACGATTGACGGCCGGGACAGGGGACGTGAGGGAGCGCTACACCTTC. This encodes CASSPRLTAGTGDVRERYTF.

This clone was recorded once. This chain joins TRBV6-5 and TRBJ1-1; 7 nucleotides line up with TRBD1. CDR3 size: 15 residues. V shed 5 bases, J shed 3 bases, and the junction held 9 bases outside the gene matches. Germline lookup yields CDR1 MNHEY and CDR2 SVGAGI. The CDR3 region has the DNA TGTGCCAGCAGTCCTCTACAAACAGGGGACACTGAAGCTTTCTTT. Residues: CASSPLQTGDTEAFF.

This chain joins TRBV7-2 and TRBJ1-5, with D perhaps matching TRBD1 (5 bases). Per germline, CDR1 SGHTA and CDR2 FQGNSA. CDR3 size: 15 residues. V lost 4 bases and J lost 4, with 14 bases in between. The CDR3 loop reads CASSSGHFGNQPQHF. The CDR3 DNA sequence: TGTGCCAGCAGCTCCGGACATTTCGGGAATCAGCCCCAGCATTTT. Full variable domain (rest looked up from reference TRBV7-2 and TRBJ1-5): GAGVSQSPSNKVTEKGKDVELRCDPISGHTALYWYRQSLGQGLEFLIYFQGNSAPDKSGLPSDRFSAERTGGSVSTLTIQRTQQEDSAVYLCASSSGHFGNQPQHFGDGTRLSIL.

The rearrangement uses TRBV7-9 and TRBJ2-1; 11 bases are a match to TRBD2. V was clipped by 3 bases and J by 7 bases; unmatched bases: 5. Germline lookup yields CDR1 SEHNR and CDR2 FQNEAQ (reference sequence). The CDR3 sequence is 15 residues long. The CDR3 DNA is TGTGCCAGCAGCTTCGTAGCGGGAGGGAGGAATGAGCAGTTCTTC. As protein: CASSFVAGGRNEQFF.

This sequence joins TRBV19 and TRBJ1-4; D gene uncertain. The ends were cut back, 3 bases at V and 0 bases at J, with 11 bases in the middle. This CDR3 spans 16 amino acids. Germline CDR1 and CDR2: LNHDA and SQIVND (reference sequence). CDR3 sequence reads: CASSIAGTATNEKLFF. CDR3 in DNA: TGTGCCAGTAGTATTGCAGGAACTGCAACTAATGAAAAACTGTTTTTT.

The V gene is TRBV5-4, the J gene TRBJ2-3; 9 nucleotides agree with TRBD2. Germline CDR1 SGHNT, CDR2 YYREEE (reference sequence). V shed 0 bases and J 2 bases; nucleotides not matched to a gene: 4. The CDR3 contains 16 residues. The CDR3: CASSLDGGRATDTQYF. In DNA form, the CDR3 reads TGTGCCAGCAGCTTGGATGGCGGGAGGGCCACAGATACGCAGTATTTT.

This chain connects TRBV27 to TRBJ1-2; tentatively, D is TRBD1 (5 bases). Germline CDR1 and CDR2: MNHEY and SMNVEV (reference sequence). This CDR3 region has 17 residues. The V end was cut by 6 bases, the J end by 4 bases, with 24 bases between. CDR3 coding DNA: TGTGCCAGCAGCTTCGAAATGGGACTTAGGGGCGTCTATGGCTACACCTTC. Protein: CASSFEMGLRGVYGYTF.